This T cell receptor beta chain was sequenced for a study of patients and donors after allogeneic stem cell transplantation. Germline lookup yields CDR1 SNHLY and CDR2 FYNNEI. CDR3 size: 14 residues. Trimming removed 2 bases from V and 5 bases from J, with 11 bases in between. TCRdb redid the calling of the RT-PCR reads with MiXCR, one entry per CDR3 protein. This table holds 200,000 to 250,000 distinct CDR3 sequences, around 14% found once. Sequencing input: blood, either unsorted or a sorted T cell fraction (not recorded which). The clonotype originates from a human donor who was either an allogeneic HSCT recipient or a stem cell or donor lymphocyte infusion donor (not recorded which). It is not recorded whose cells these are; they may come from a transplant donor. V is TRBV2 and J is TRBJ2-3; D gene unclear. CDR3 DNA sequence: TGTGCCAGCAGTGAAAAACAGAATCGAGATACGCAGTATTTT. Its translation is CASSEKQNRDTQYF.